This note documents a single T cell receptor beta chain sequence. This clone was seen only a few times. Its specific antigen is unknown. The sample holds no much larger clone one base away, and base qualities are not on file. Via the germline V gene, CDR1 is KGHSH and CDR2 LQKENI. Trimming at the junction amounts to 5 bases on V and 5 bases on J, and the germline ends lie 9 bases apart. The CDR3 measures 13 amino acids from cysteine to phenylalanine. Of all the DNA, just the CDR3 is kept, 39 bases in frame from base 1. This specimen comes from a study of shared clonotypes between healthy human individuals (dated by TCRdb to between 2020 and 2021). Looking at the study overall: The cohort included a few men and two women between 18 and 49 years of age. For each donor, three plates each were used for CD4 naive and CD4 memory, two plates were used for CD8 naive, and one plate was used for CD8 memory. To increase sequencing depth and limit assay-specific biases, different laboratories used diverse techniques to prepare libraries and sequence TCR repertoires. Per donor, leukapheresis produced somewhere between about 0.94 and 9 billion PBMCs. The study deeply sequenced blood TCR repertoires of five healthy adults to estimate repertoire size and the extent of clonotype sharing between individuals. Summary of the overall study and its limitations: Pairwise subsampling indicated that sequencing depth was expected to affect the degree of clonotype sharing among donors. Compared with non-shared clonotypes, clonotypes shared by all four sorted-subset donors had higher generation probabilities. Rarefaction of sorted-subset datasets indicated incomplete sequencing despite the large sequencing depth. The small number of donors limited the genetic and exposure-history diversity represented. Sampling was restricted to blood, and TCR repertoires in tissue are likely to differ from TCR repertoires in blood. Naive subsets generally had larger estimated clonotype richness than memory subsets. About 4.5% of naive CD4, around 3.5% of naive CD8, around 2.3% of memory CD4, and approximately 0.4% of memory CD8 clonotypes were shared across several donors.

Using the deep immunoSEQ assay, multiplex PCR amplified TCR CDR3 regions from genomic DNA. Extracted genomic DNA from each cell subset was spread evenly across all wells of several immunoSEQ 96-well plates, with each plate serving as a replicate. Each replicate PCR for sorted subsets received around 200 ng genomic DNA, equal to about 30,000 T cell genomes. The purified libraries were quantified using a Qubit 3.0 fluorometer, sized with a Bioanalyzer 2100, and then quantified again using the KAPA Library Quantification kit. A separate single-read 150-cycle Illumina NextSeq 550 flow cell was used to sequence each immunoSEQ 96-well plate. The study's own analysis went as follows. Because the immunoSEQ output included only junctional sequences and no quality scores, the filtering could not be the same as the filtering used for full-length reads. To assign V/J genes and CDR3, sequences were annotated against IMGT germline references using PyIR, a Python wrapper for IgBLAST v1.9. Reads were filtered out if the reads had weak V/J assignments (E-value above 1e-6), no CDR3, stop codons, out-of-frame junctions, or ambiguous translated residues. A V3J clonotype was defined by an identical inferred V gene, J gene, and CDR3 amino acid sequence. Percentage overlap between repertoires was calculated by dividing the number of shared unique clonotypes by the size of the smaller repertoire. RTK rarefaction, the Chao1 estimator, and Recon v2.1 estimates of unobserved clonotypes were used to assess repertoire richness. For all TCRbeta clonotypes obtained by the gDNA method from several donors, generation probabilities were computed with OLGA. TCRdb re-hosts the immuneACCESS table, in-frame sequences only. Its copies lack some clones; in the studies checked, an unresolved V gene accounts for under half of them, and the cause for the rest is not known. The V and J calls and the clone size are those of that table, but D and trimming were determined from the DNA. The sample table holds some 2,000,000 clones, of which nearly 97% were seen once. The biggest ten clones account for about 0.13% of the sample.

The donors were healthy, HIV-negative adults with no recently reported acute infections or vaccinations. Every donor was a Caucasian adult residing in Nashville, Tennessee, USA. CD4+ T cells were enriched by magnetic negative selection; naive cells were then positively selected on CD45RA, and the negative fraction formed the memory subset. Blood was collected by leukapheresis, and PBMCs were isolated by Ficoll-Histopaque density gradient centrifugation and then cryopreserved in liquid nitrogen vapor phase. Analytical flow cytometry was used to check the purity and quantity of each magnetically sorted T cell population. Genomic DNA was isolated from every sorted fraction and measured by UV absorbance on a Nanodrop 2000c.

This receptor was taken from a man younger than 30 in good health. Source material: naive CD4+ T cells sorted from blood. What this sample's cell subset or site label stands for: CD45RA+ positively selected. The chain is made from TRBV18 and TRBJ2-2, with no confidently assigned D gene. The CDR3 amino acid sequence is: CASSSIGTGELFF. The bases read TGTGCCAGCTCATCCATAGGGACCGGGGAGCTGTTTTTT.